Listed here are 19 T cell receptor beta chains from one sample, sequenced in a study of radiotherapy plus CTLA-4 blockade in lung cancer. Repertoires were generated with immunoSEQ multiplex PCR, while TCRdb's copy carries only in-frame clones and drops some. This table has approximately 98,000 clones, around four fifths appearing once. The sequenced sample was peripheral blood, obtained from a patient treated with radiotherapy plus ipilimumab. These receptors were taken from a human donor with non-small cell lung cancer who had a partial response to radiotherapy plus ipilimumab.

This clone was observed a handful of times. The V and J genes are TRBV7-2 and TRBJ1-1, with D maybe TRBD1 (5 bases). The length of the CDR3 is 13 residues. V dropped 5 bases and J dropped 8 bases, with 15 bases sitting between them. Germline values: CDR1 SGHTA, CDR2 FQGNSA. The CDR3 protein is CASSQTRTREAFF. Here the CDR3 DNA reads TGTGCCAGCAGCCAAACCCGGACAAGGGAAGCTTTCTTT.

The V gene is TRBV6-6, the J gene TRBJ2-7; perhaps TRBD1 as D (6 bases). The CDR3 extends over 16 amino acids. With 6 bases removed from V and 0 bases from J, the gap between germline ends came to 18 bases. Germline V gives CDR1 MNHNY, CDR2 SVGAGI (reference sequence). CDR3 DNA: TGTGCCAGCAGACCCGGCTCCGGGACAACCTCCTACGAGCAGTACTTC. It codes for CASRPGSGTTSYEQYF.

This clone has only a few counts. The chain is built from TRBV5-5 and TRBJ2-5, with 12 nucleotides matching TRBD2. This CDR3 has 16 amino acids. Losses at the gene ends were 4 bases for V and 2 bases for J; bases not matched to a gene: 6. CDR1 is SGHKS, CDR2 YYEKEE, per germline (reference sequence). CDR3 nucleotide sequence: TGTGCCAGCAGCGCCACCGGGACTAGCGGGCAAGAGACCCAGTACTTC. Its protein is CASSATGTSGQETQYF.

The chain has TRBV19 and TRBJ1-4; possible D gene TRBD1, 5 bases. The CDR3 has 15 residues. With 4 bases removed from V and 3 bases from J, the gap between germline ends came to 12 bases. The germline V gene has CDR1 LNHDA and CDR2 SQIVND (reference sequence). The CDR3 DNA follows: TGTGCCAGTAGTAGAGGACACAGGTCTAATGAAAAACTGTTTTTT. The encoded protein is CASSRGHRSNEKLFF.

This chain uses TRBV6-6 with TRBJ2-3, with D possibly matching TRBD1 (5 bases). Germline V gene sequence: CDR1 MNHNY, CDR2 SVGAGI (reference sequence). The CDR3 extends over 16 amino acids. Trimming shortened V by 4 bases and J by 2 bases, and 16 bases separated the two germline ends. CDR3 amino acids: CASSFRKGPDTDTQYF. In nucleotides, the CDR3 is TGTGCCAGCAGTTTCCGGAAGGGGCCTGACACAGATACGCAGTATTTT.

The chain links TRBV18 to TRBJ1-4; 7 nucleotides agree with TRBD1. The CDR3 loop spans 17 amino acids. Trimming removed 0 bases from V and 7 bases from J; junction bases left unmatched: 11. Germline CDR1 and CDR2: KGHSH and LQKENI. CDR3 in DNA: TGTGCCAGCTCACCACCGACGGGGACAGCAGATGCTGAAAAACTGTTTTTT. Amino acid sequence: CASSPPTGTADAEKLFF. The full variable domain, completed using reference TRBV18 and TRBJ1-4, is NAGVMQNPRHLVRRRGQEARLRCSPMKGHSHVYWYRQLPEEGLKFMVYLQKENIIDESGMPKERFSAEFPKEGPSILRIQQVVRGDSAAYFCASSPPTGTADAEKLFFGSGTQLSVL.

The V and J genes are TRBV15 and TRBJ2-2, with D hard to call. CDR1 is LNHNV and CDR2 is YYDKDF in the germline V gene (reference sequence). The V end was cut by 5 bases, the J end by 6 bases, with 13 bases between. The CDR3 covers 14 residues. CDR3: CATSLRESPGELFF. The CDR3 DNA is TGTGCCACCAGCTTACGAGAATCCCCCGGGGAGCTGTTTTTT.

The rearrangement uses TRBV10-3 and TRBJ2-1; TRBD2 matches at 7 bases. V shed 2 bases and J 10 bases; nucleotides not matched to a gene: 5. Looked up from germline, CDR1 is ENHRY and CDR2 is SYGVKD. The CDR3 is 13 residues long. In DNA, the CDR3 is TGTGCCATCAGTGAGACTAGCGTCGCCGAGCAGTTCTTC. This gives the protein CAISETSVAEQFF.

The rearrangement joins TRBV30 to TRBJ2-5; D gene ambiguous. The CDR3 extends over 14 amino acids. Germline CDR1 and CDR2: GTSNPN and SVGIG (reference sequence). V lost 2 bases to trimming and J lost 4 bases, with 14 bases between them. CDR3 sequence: CAWSQDPLGETQYF. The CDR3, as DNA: TGTGCCTGGAGTCAAGACCCCCTAGGAGAGACCCAGTACTTC.

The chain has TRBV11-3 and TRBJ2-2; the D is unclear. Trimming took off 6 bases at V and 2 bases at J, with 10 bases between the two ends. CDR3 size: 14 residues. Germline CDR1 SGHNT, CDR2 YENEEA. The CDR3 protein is CASRIGVNTGELFF. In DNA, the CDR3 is TGTGCCAGCAGGATAGGAGTAAACACCGGGGAGCTGTTTTTT.

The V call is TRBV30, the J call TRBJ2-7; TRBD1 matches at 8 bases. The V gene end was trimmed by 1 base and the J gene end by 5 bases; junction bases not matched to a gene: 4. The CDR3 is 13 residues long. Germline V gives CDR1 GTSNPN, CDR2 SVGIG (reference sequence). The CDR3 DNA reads TGTGCCTGGAGTGGACAGGGGAACGACGAGCAGTACTTC. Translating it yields CAWSGQGNDEQYF.

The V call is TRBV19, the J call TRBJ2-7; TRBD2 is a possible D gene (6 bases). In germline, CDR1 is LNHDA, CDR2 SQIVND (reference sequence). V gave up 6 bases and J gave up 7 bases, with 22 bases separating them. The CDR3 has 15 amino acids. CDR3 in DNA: TGTGCCAGTAGCAGACTGCATACGGACGCGGGGGAGCAGTACTTC. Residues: CASSRLHTDAGEQYF.

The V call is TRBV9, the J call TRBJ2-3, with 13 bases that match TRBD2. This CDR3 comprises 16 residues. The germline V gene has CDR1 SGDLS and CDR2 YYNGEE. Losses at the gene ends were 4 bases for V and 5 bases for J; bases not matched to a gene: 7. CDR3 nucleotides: TGTGCCAGCAGCCTAGGACTAGCGGGAGTGGGAGATACGCAGTATTTT. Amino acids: CASSLGLAGVGDTQYF.

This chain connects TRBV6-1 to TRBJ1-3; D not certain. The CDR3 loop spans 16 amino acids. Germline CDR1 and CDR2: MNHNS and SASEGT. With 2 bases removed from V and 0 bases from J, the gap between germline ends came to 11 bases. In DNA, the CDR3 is TGTGCCAGCAGTGAAACCCTGCCGAGCTCTGGAAACACCATATATTTT. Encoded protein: CASSETLPSSGNTIYF.

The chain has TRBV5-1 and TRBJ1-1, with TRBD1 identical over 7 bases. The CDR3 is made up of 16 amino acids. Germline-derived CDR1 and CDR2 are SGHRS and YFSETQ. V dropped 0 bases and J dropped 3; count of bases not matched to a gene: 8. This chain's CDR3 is CASSLGQGLGDTEAFF. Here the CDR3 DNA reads TGCGCCAGCAGCTTGGGACAGGGTCTCGGAGACACTGAAGCTTTCTTT.

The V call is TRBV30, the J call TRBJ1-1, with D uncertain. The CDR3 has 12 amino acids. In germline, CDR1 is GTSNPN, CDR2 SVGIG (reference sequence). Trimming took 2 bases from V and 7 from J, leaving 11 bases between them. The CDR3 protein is CAWSPQAIEAFF. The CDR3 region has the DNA TGTGCCTGGAGTCCTCAGGCAATTGAAGCTTTCTTT.

The CDR3: CASSSQGHTSARSTEAFF. CDR3 nucleotide sequence: TGCGCCAGCAGCTCCCAAGGTCATACCTCCGCCCGGAGCACTGAAGCTTTCTTT. The chain couples TRBV5-1 to TRBJ1-1, with D uncertain. CDR1 SGHRS and CDR2 YFSETQ come from the germline V gene. Trimming stripped 3 bases from V and 4 bases from J, with 25 bases between. The CDR3 contains 18 residues.

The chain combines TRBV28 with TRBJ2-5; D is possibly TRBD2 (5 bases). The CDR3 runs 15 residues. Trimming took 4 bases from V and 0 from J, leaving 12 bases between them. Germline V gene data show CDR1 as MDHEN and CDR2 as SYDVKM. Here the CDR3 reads CASSSNRRYQETQYF. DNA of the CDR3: TGTGCCAGCAGTTCAAACCGGAGGTACCAAGAGACCCAGTACTTC.

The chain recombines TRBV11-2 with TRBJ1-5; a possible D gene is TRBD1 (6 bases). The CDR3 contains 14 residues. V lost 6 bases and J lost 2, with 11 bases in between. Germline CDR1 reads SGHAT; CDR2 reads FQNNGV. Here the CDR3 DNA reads TGTGCCAGCAGTTTAAACAGGGGCAATCAGCCCCAGCATTTT. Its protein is CASSLNRGNQPQHF.